Each of the 28 T cell receptor beta chains below was sequenced from the same sample in a study of OX40 agonist ivuxolimab in advanced cancers. Repertoires were generated with immunoSEQ multiplex PCR, while TCRdb's copy carries only in-frame clones and drops some. The sample contains 50,000 to 60,000 clones, roughly 90% of which appear only once. The sample here was CD4+ or CD8+ T cells sorted from blood, taken in a trial of the OX40 agonist ivuxolimab. Receptors were obtained from an adult with an advanced solid tumor such as melanoma, head and neck, liver or kidney cancer.

The chain employs TRBV18 and TRBJ2-4; 8 positions match TRBD2. The ends lost 2 bases at V and 7 bases at J; junction bases unmatched: 10. The germline gives CDR1 KGHSH, CDR2 LQKENI. The CDR3 has 16 amino acids. CDR3 DNA sequence: TGTGCCAGCTCACCAAACACAGGGACTAGGATGAACATTCAGTACTTC. Translation gives CASSPNTGTRMNIQYF.

The J gene is TRBJ1-4, the V gene TRBV4-2; 10 bases are shared with TRBD1. V shed 2 bases, J shed 5 bases, and the junction held 8 bases outside the gene matches. The CDR3 runs 17 residues. The germline CDR1 and CDR2 sequences are LGHNA and YNFKEQ. The CDR3 protein is CASSQRTGGTTNEKLFF. For the CDR3, the DNA is TGTGCCAGCAGCCAAAGGACAGGGGGGACTACAAATGAAAAACTGTTTTTT.

This clone was seen only once. The genes are TRBV5-1 and TRBJ2-7; tentative D call: TRBD1 (7 bases). The ends were cut back, 0 bases at V and 5 bases at J, with 12 bases in the middle. The length of the CDR3 is 14 residues. Germline assignment: CDR1 SGHRS and CDR2 YFSETQ. CDR3 in DNA: TGCGCCAGCAGCTTGGGACAGGGAGGAAACGAGCAGTACTTC. This sequence encodes CASSLGQGGNEQYF. Complete variable domain (other parts from reference TRBV5-1 and TRBJ2-7): KAGVTQTPRYLIKTRGQQVTLSCSPISGHRSVSWYQQTPGQGLQFLFEYFSETQRNKGNFPGRFSGRQFSNSRSEMNVSTLELGDSALYLCASSLGQGGNEQYFGPGTRLTVT.

The J gene is TRBJ2-1, the V gene TRBV11-3; TRBD2 matches 10 bases. Germline CDR1 and CDR2: SGHNT and YENEEA. After removal of 1 base from V and 6 bases from J, the junction contained 9 bases not matched to a gene. The CDR3 spans 17 residues. The CDR3 here is CASSLGVAGGLINEQFF. CDR3 in DNA: TGTGCCAGCAGCTTAGGAGTAGCGGGAGGATTGATCAATGAGCAGTTCTTC. The whole variable domain, filled in from reference TRBV11-3 and TRBJ2-1, reads EAGVVQSPRYKIIEKKQPVAFWCNPISGHNTLYWYLQNLGQGPELLIRYENEEAVDDSQLPKDRFSAERLKGVDSTLKIQPAELGDSAVYLCASSLGVAGGLINEQFFGPGTRLTVL.

V is TRBV5-1 and J is TRBJ2-1; D is tentatively TRBD1 or TRBD2 (6 bases each). CDR3 length: 14 residues. Trimming removed 0 bases at V and 4 bases at J, with 8 bases between. Germline values: CDR1 SGHRS, CDR2 YFSETQ. CDR3 loop: CASSLAGAYNEQFF. The CDR3 DNA is TGCGCCAGCAGCTTGGCGGGGGCATACAATGAGCAGTTCTTC.

This rearrangement joins TRBV7-2 to TRBJ2-7, with D possibly TRBD2 on 6 matching bases. The germline gives CDR1 SGHTA, CDR2 FQGNSA. The V end was cut by 5 bases, the J end by 2 bases, with 19 bases between. This CDR3 has 16 amino acids. The CDR3 DNA follows: TGTGCCAGCAGCCGTTTGGGCCTAGCGTCAACCTACGAGCAGTACTTC. Translating gives CASSRLGLASTYEQYF.

The V and J genes are TRBV7-6 and TRBJ2-3, with 16 bases lining up with TRBD2. The CDR3 covers 20 residues. Germline V gene lookup returns CDR1 SGHVS and CDR2 FNYEAQ. V lost 4 bases, J lost 2 bases, and 12 bases stayed unmatched. The CDR3 spells CASSWMAGTSGRVNTDTQYF. Here the CDR3 DNA reads TGTGCCAGCAGCTGGATGGCCGGGACTAGCGGGAGGGTTAACACAGATACGCAGTATTTT.

V and J are TRBV9 and TRBJ2-1, with D possibly being TRBD1 or TRBD2 (6 bases each). The germline gives CDR1 SGDLS, CDR2 YYNGEE. The ends were cut back, 3 bases at V and 12 bases at J, with 22 bases in the middle. This CDR3 contains 15 residues. In nucleotides, the CDR3 is TGTGCCAGCAGCGCCTCGGGGGCCCATAATGAGGGGCAGTTCTTC. Translating gives CASSASGAHNEGQFF.

This chain links TRBV7-2 with TRBJ1-6; D not certain. This CDR3 has 16 amino acids. The V end was cut by 2 bases, the J end by 5 bases, with 13 bases between. The germline V gene encodes CDR1 SGHTA and CDR2 FQGNSA. The CDR3 DNA sequence: TGTGCCAGCAGCTTACCGACGGGATTTCATAATTCACCCCTCCACTTT. This translates into CASSLPTGFHNSPLHF.

J is TRBJ1-1 and V is TRBV6-6, with a possible D match to TRBD1 (5 bases). V lost 5 bases, J lost 7 bases, and 14 bases lay in between. The CDR3 spans 13 residues. The germline gives CDR1 MNHNY, CDR2 SVGAGI (reference sequence). The CDR3 is CASSPGHLNEAFF. DNA of the CDR3: TGTGCCAGCAGTCCCGGACACCTAAATGAAGCTTTCTTT.

In its sample, this clone was seen once. The chain has TRBV5-4 and TRBJ1-1; D is possibly TRBD1 (6 bases). CDR3 length: 16 residues. The V and J ends lost 0 bases and 5 bases respectively, with 17 bases between them. CDR1 and CDR2 (germline): SGHNT, YYREEE (reference sequence). The CDR3 DNA sequence: TGTGCCAGCAGCTTGGGCCTTTCAGGGGTCGGGACTGAAGCTTTCTTT. Translating it yields CASSLGLSGVGTEAFF.

The rearrangement joins TRBV19 to TRBJ2-1; the match to TRBD2 covers 12 bases. J lost 4 bases, V lost 3 bases, and 7 bases had no gene match. The CDR3 loop spans 17 amino acids. Germline CDR1 and CDR2: LNHDA and SQIVND (reference sequence). The CDR3 here is CASSIVTSGGKYNEQFF. The CDR3 bases are TGTGCCAGTAGTATCGTGACTAGCGGGGGAAAATACAATGAGCAGTTCTTC.

This CDR3 is CASRGGHGAKNIQYF. The CDR3 region has the DNA TGTGCCAGCAGGGGGGGACACGGAGCCAAAAACATTCAGTACTTC. This chain uses TRBV7-3 with TRBJ2-4; D is perhaps TRBD1 or TRBD2 (6 bases each). CDR3 length equals 15 residues. Trimming took off 6 bases at V and 0 bases at J, with 12 bases between the two ends. CDR1 is SGHTA and CDR2 is FQGTGA in the germline V gene. Drawing the rest from reference TRBV7-3 and TRBJ2-4, the complete variable domain is GAGVSQTPSNKVTEKGKYVELRCDPISGHTALYWYRQSLGQGPEFLIYFQGTGAADDSGLPNDRFFAVRPEGSVSTLKIQRTERGDSAVYLCASRGGHGAKNIQYFGAGTRLSVL.

This chain links TRBV5-6 with TRBJ1-1, with D maybe TRBD1 (6 bases). Germline CDR1 and CDR2: SGHDT and YYEEEE. V shed 5 bases and J shed 5 bases, with 13 bases lying between them. The CDR3 sequence is 13 residues long. CDR3 DNA: TGTGCCAGCAGGAGGGCAGGGGTGACTGAAGCTTTCTTT. It translates to CASRRAGVTEAFF.

V gene TRBV10-1 combines with J gene TRBJ1-6; perhaps TRBD1 as D (5 bases). Germline V gene data show CDR1 as WNHNN and CDR2 as SYGVQD (reference sequence). The CDR3 is 14 residues long. Trimming left V 2 bases short and J 9 bases short, with 11 bases between. The chain's CDR3 is CASSEGQGASPLHF. CDR3 bases: TGCGCCAGCAGTGAGGGGCAGGGAGCTTCACCCCTCCACTTT.

This clone was picked up one time. This rearrangement joins TRBV5-4 to TRBJ2-3, with 10 bases that match TRBD2. The germline CDR1 and CDR2 sequences are SGHNT and YYREEE (reference sequence). The CDR3 is 18 amino acids. J lost 1 base, V lost 2 bases, and 10 bases had no gene match. This CDR3 reads CASSFNSGRASGTDTQYF. The CDR3 DNA sequence: TGTGCCAGCAGCTTCAACAGCGGGAGGGCATCTGGCACAGATACGCAGTATTTT.

The chain recombines TRBV10-2 with TRBJ1-2; D unresolved. The CDR3 is made up of 13 amino acids. Germline V CDR1 and CDR2: WSHSY, SAAADI. The V and J ends lost 2 bases and 5 bases respectively, with 9 bases between them. This CDR3 is CASSERGEYGYTF. DNA for the CDR3: TGCGCCAGCAGTGAGAGAGGAGAATATGGCTACACCTTC.

The V gene is TRBV14, the J gene TRBJ2-6; 7 bases match TRBD2. Germline loops: CDR1 SGHDN, CDR2 FVKESK. The CDR3 length is 19 residues. The V segment lost 0 bases and the J segment 2 bases; nucleotides outside the gene matches: 10. The CDR3 DNA sequence: TGTGCCAGCAGCCAAGAGGGGCTAGCGGTCTTCCCTGGGGCCAACGTCCTGACTTTC. Amino acids: CASSQEGLAVFPGANVLTF.

This clone appeared once. This chain uses TRBV5-1 with TRBJ2-3; D is possibly TRBD1 or TRBD2 (5 bases each). The V end lost 5 bases, the J end lost 4 bases, and 8 bases lay between the germline ends. CDR1 and CDR2 from the germline V gene are SGHRS and YFSETQ. The CDR3 has 12 amino acids. This CDR3 reads CASSMGADTQYF. The CDR3, as DNA: TGCGCCAGCAGTATGGGGGCAGATACGCAGTATTTT.

This chain connects TRBV6-1 to TRBJ2-1; 15 bases are shared with TRBD2. Germline V CDR1 and CDR2: MNHNS, SASEGT. This CDR3 contains 20 residues. V lost 4 bases to trimming and J lost 6 bases; unmatched junction nucleotides: 16. The CDR3 loop reads CASSGPPGLAGGTPGNEQFF. In DNA form, the CDR3 reads TGTGCCAGCAGTGGGCCTCCGGGACTAGCGGGAGGAACCCCCGGCAATGAGCAGTTCTTC.

The genes are TRBV7-6 and TRBJ1-1; D remains unclear. The CDR3 totals 14 residues. The germline V gene encodes CDR1 SGHVS and CDR2 FNYEAQ. Trimming left V 2 bases short and J 1 base short, with 8 bases between. Here the CDR3 DNA reads TGTGCCAGCAGCTTAAACACCCAGAACACTGAAGCTTTCTTT. Residues: CASSLNTQNTEAFF.

V and J are TRBV2 and TRBJ2-3; 8 nucleotides line up with TRBD2. Losses at the gene ends were 4 bases for V and 5 bases for J; bases not matched to a gene: 2. The CDR3 totals 13 residues. Germline V CDR1 and CDR2: SNHLY, FYNNEI. The CDR3 spells CASSVGGGDTQYF. In DNA form, the CDR3 reads TGTGCCAGCAGTGTCGGGGGGGGAGATACGCAGTATTTT.

The V and J genes are TRBV7-2 and TRBJ1-1; D is uncertain. Deletions cut 5 bases from V and 0 bases from J, with 13 bases between. The CDR3 has 15 residues. Germline V CDR1 and CDR2: SGHTA, FQGNSA. CDR3 bases: TGTGCCAGCAGCCCACAGTCCGGGTTGAACACTGAAGCTTTCTTT. It encodes CASSPQSGLNTEAFF.

The chain links TRBV5-1 to TRBJ2-5; TRBD2 matches 8 bases. Germline values: CDR1 SGHRS, CDR2 YFSETQ. The CDR3 extends over 18 amino acids. Germline trimming cut 6 bases from V and 2 bases from J; bases unmatched to any gene: 18. The CDR3 nucleotides read TGCGCCAGCATCATCAGACCTCACCGAATAGCGGGACAAGAGACCCAGTACTTC. Its translation: CASIIRPHRIAGQETQYF.

The chain has TRBV7-3 and TRBJ2-3, with TRBD2 matching 15 bases. Looked up from germline, CDR1 is SGHTA and CDR2 is FQGTGA. The CDR3 length is 18 residues. V trimming: 5 bases; J trimming: 0 bases; junction bases outside the gene matches: 6. The CDR3 DNA reads as TGTGCCAGCAGCCCCGGGACTAGCGGGGGGAGAAGCACAGATACGCAGTATTTT. Amino acid sequence: CASSPGTSGGRSTDTQYF.

The chain is built from TRBV2 and TRBJ2-7; D remains unclear. The CDR3 is made up of 14 amino acids. CDR1 SNHLY and CDR2 FYNNEI come from the germline V gene. V lost 6 bases and J lost 3, with 15 bases in between. DNA for the CDR3: TGTGCCAGCAGCTTGGCCCTATCAGGCTACGAGCAGTACTTC. It yields the protein CASSLALSGYEQYF.

V gene TRBV11-3 combines with J gene TRBJ2-5; 9 positions match TRBD2. This CDR3 is 15 amino acids long. Per germline, CDR1 SGHNT and CDR2 YENEEA. Germline trimming cut 1 base from V and 4 bases from J; bases unmatched to any gene: 4. The CDR3 protein is CASSLGSSGRETQYF. CDR3 nucleotides: TGTGCCAGCAGCTTAGGTAGTAGCGGGAGAGAGACCCAGTACTTC.

This clone was seen a single time. The chain joins TRBV19 to TRBJ2-3; no firm D call. CDR3 length: 15 amino acids. Per the germline V gene, CDR1 is LNHDA and CDR2 is SQIVND (reference sequence). Deletions cut 6 bases from V and 2 bases from J, with 15 bases between. In nucleotides, the CDR3 is TGTGCCAGTAGGACAAAAGGTCCCTACACAGATACGCAGTATTTT. Translating gives CASRTKGPYTDTQYF.